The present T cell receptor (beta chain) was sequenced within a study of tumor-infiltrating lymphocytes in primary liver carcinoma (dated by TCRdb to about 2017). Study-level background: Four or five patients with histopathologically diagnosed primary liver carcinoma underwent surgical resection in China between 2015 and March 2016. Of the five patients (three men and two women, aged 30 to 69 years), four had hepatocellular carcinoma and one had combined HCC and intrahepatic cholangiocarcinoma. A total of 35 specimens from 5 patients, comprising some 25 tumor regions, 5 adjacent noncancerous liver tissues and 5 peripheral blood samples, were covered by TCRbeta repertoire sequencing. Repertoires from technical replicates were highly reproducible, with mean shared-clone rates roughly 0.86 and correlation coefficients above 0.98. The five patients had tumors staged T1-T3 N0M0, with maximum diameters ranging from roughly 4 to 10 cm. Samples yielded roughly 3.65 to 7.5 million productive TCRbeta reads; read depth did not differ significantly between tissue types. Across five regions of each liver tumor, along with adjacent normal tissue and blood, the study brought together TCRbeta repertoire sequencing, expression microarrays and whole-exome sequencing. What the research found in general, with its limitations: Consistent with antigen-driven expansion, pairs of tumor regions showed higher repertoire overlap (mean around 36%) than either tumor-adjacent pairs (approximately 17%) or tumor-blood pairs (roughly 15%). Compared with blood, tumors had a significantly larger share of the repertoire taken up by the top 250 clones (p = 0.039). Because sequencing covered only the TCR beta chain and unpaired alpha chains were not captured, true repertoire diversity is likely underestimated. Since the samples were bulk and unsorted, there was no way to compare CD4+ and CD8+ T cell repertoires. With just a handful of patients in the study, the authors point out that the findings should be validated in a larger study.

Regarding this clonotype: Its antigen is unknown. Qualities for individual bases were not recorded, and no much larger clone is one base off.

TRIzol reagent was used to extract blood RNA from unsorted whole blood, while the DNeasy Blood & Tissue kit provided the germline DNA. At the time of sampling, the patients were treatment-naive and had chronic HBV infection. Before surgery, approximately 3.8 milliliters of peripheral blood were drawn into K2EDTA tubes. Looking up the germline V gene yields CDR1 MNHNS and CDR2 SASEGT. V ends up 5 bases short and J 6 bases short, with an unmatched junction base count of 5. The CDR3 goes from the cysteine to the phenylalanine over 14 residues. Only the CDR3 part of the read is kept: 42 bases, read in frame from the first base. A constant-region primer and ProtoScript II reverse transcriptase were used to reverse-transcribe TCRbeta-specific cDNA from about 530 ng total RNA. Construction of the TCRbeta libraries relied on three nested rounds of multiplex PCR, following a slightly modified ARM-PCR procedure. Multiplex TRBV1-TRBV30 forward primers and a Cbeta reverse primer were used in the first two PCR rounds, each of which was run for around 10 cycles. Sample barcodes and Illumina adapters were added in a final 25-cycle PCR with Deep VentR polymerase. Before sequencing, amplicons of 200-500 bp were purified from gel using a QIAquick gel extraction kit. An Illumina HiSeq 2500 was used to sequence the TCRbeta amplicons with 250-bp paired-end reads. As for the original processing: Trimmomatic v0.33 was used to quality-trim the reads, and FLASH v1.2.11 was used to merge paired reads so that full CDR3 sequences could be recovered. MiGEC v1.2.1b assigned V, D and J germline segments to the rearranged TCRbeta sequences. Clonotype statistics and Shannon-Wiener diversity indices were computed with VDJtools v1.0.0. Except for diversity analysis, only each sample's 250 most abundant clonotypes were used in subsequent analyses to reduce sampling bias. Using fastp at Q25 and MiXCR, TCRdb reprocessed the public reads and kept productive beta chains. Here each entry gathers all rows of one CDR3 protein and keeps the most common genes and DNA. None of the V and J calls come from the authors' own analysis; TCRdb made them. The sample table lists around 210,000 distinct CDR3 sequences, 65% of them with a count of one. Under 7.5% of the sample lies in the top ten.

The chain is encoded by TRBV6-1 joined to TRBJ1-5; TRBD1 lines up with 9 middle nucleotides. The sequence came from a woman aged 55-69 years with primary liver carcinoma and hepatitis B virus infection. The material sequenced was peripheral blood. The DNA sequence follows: TGTGCCAGCAGTCTACAGGGGGCCACTCAGCCCCAGCATTTT. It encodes CASSLQGATQPQHF.